This is a list of T cell receptor beta chains from one sample in a study of graft-versus-host responses after intestinal transplantation. The method was immunoSEQ multiplex PCR; TCRdb's version includes in-frame clones alone and lacks a portion of them. The sample consists of 7,500 to 9,000 clones, more than 85% of them appearing once. The specimen was PBMCs, collected 11 days after intestinal transplantation. These receptors originate from a human patient who received an intestinal transplant, so some T cells may come from the graft donor. CDR3s include the opening cysteine and the closing phenylalanine or tryptophan. A D gene is named only where the DNA matches it firmly. Expanded clones are given a class, and other clones once, few, many or no size at all.

V gene: TRBV9; J gene: TRBJ1-1; D gene: -; clone size: once; CDR3 protein: CASSVEAGGRAFF; CDR3 DNA: TGTGCCAGCAGCGTAGAGGCCGGGGGGAGAGCTTTCTTT
V gene: TRBV28; J gene: TRBJ1-2; D gene: TRBD1; clone size: -; CDR3 protein: CASQGADYGYTF; CDR3 DNA: TGTGCCAGCCAGGGGGCGGACTATGGCTACACCTTC
V gene: TRBV7-9; J gene: TRBJ2-7; D gene: -; clone size: -; CDR3 protein: CASSLQGGDEQYF; CDR3 DNA: TGTGCCAGCAGCTTACAGGGCGGGGACGAGCAGTACTTC
V gene: TRBV5-1; J gene: TRBJ2-5; D gene: TRBD2; clone size: -; CDR3 protein: CASSLGTAGGRETQYF; CDR3 DNA: TGCGCCAGCAGCTTGGGGACCGCGGGGGGTCGGGAGACCCAGTACTTC
V gene: TRBV7-9; J gene: TRBJ1-2; D gene: TRBD1; clone size: -; CDR3 protein: CASSDRDRHNYGYTF; CDR3 DNA: TGTGCCAGCAGCGACCGGGACAGGCATAACTATGGCTACACCTTC
V gene: TRBV27; J gene: TRBJ2-7; D gene: TRBD1; clone size: -; CDR3 protein: CASSFGGQGYEQYF; CDR3 DNA: TGTGCCAGCAGTTTTGGTGGACAGGGTTACGAGCAGTACTTC
V gene: TRBV5-1; J gene: TRBJ1-2; D gene: TRBD1; clone size: -; CDR3 protein: CASSFFTKGAPGYGYTF; CDR3 DNA: TGCGCCAGCAGCTTCTTCACGAAGGGGGCGCCGGGCTATGGCTACACCTTC
V gene: TRBV5-4; J gene: TRBJ2-1; D gene: -; clone size: -; CDR3 protein: CASSYRRFVFYEQFF; CDR3 DNA: TGTGCCAGCAGCTACCGGAGGTTCGTATTCTATGAGCAGTTCTTC
V gene: TRBV7-9; J gene: TRBJ2-7; D gene: -; clone size: -; CDR3 protein: CASSPGQNPSYEQYF; CDR3 DNA: TGTGCCAGCAGTCCTGGACAAAACCCCTCCTACGAGCAGTACTTC
V gene: TRBV6-5; J gene: TRBJ2-7; D gene: -; clone size: once; CDR3 protein: CASKNRCYEQYF; CDR3 DNA: TGTGCCAGCAAGAACAGGTGCTACGAGCAGTACTTC
V gene: TRBV30; J gene: TRBJ1-5; D gene: -; clone size: -; CDR3 protein: CAWSVGSLVAGFGNQPQHF; CDR3 DNA: TGTGCCTGGAGTGTAGGCTCCTTAGTCGCAGGGTTCGGCAATCAGCCCCAGCATTTT
V gene: TRBV6-6; J gene: TRBJ1-6; D gene: TRBD1; clone size: few; CDR3 protein: CASNGQGGSPLHF; CDR3 DNA: TGTGCCAGTAACGGACAGGGTGGATCACCCCTCCACTTT
V gene: TRBV6-1; J gene: TRBJ2-1; D gene: TRBD1; clone size: -; CDR3 protein: CASSEWDRASYNEQFF; CDR3 DNA: TGTGCCAGCAGTGAATGGGACAGGGCCTCCTACAATGAGCAGTTCTTC
V gene: TRBV5-1; J gene: TRBJ2-1; D gene: TRBD2; clone size: -; CDR3 protein: CASSLWAGVYNEQFF; CDR3 DNA: TGCGCCAGCAGCTTGTGGGCGGGGGTCTACAATGAGCAGTTCTTC
V gene: TRBV5-6; J gene: TRBJ2-1; D gene: TRBD1; clone size: -; CDR3 protein: CASSFGQGREQFF; CDR3 DNA: TGTGCCAGCAGCTTTGGACAGGGCCGTGAGCAGTTCTTC
V gene: TRBV5-6; J gene: TRBJ2-1; D gene: -; clone size: -; CDR3 protein: CASSGQGEQFF; CDR3 DNA: TGTGCCAGCAGCGGGCAGGGTGAGCAGTTCTTC
V gene: TRBV7-8; J gene: TRBJ2-7; D gene: TRBD2; clone size: -; CDR3 protein: CASSPIAGGITYEQYF; CDR3 DNA: TGTGCCAGCAGCCCTATAGCGGGGGGAATTACCTACGAGCAGTACTTC
V gene: TRBV7-9; J gene: TRBJ2-7; D gene: -; clone size: once; CDR3 protein: CASSLGRGAPPFSYEQYF; CDR3 DNA: TGTGCCAGCAGCTTAGGGAGGGGAGCCCCCCCTTTCTCCTACGAGCAGTACTTC
V gene: TRBV19; J gene: TRBJ2-3; D gene: TRBD2; clone size: -; CDR3 protein: CASSMKWEGRGTDTQYF; CDR3 DNA: TGTGCCAGTAGTATGAAGTGGGAGGGCAGGGGCACAGATACGCAGTATTTT
V gene: TRBV14; J gene: TRBJ2-6; D gene: -; clone size: once; CDR3 protein: CASSQDPVTRHSPWGANVLTF; CDR3 DNA: TGTGCCAGCAGCCAAGACCCTGTCACTCGGCACAGCCCTTGGGGGGCCAACGTCCTGACTTTC
V gene: TRBV13; J gene: TRBJ2-3; D gene: TRBD1; clone size: -; CDR3 protein: CASSSDRERDTQYF; CDR3 DNA: TGTGCCAGCAGCTCAGACAGGGAGCGGGATACGCAGTATTTT
V gene: TRBV5-6; J gene: TRBJ2-2; D gene: -; clone size: -; CDR3 protein: CASSLGPGPGELFF; CDR3 DNA: TGTGCCAGCAGCTTGGGACCAGGCCCCGGGGAGCTGTTTTTT
V gene: TRBV2; J gene: TRBJ2-7; D gene: -; clone size: -; CDR3 protein: CASREGSSWPGEQYF; CDR3 DNA: TGTGCCAGCAGGGAGGGGTCCTCCTGGCCTGGCGAGCAGTACTTC
V gene: TRBV11-3; J gene: TRBJ2-2; D gene: -; clone size: -; CDR3 protein: CASSLAPRESTGELFF; CDR3 DNA: TGTGCCAGCAGCTTAGCCCCTAGGGAGTCCACCGGGGAGCTGTTTTTT
V gene: TRBV7-3; J gene: TRBJ1-2; D gene: TRBD1; clone size: -; CDR3 protein: CASSLRAGGNYGYTF; CDR3 DNA: TGTGCCAGCAGCTTAAGGGCAGGGGGGAACTATGGCTACACCTTC
V gene: TRBV28; J gene: TRBJ2-7; D gene: TRBD1; clone size: -; CDR3 protein: CASSFIVGDRGHEQYF; CDR3 DNA: TGTGCCAGCAGTTTTATCGTTGGGGACAGGGGCCACGAGCAGTACTTC
V gene: TRBV7-6; J gene: TRBJ2-7; D gene: TRBD2; clone size: -; CDR3 protein: CASSLGGGRTGSYEQYF; CDR3 DNA: TGTGCCAGCAGCTTAGGGGGCGGGAGAACGGGGTCCTACGAGCAGTACTTC
V gene: TRBV28; J gene: TRBJ2-3; D gene: -; clone size: -; CDR3 protein: CASSYGDSTDTQYF; CDR3 DNA: TGTGCCAGCAGTTACGGGGATAGCACAGATACGCAGTATTTT
V gene: TRBV2; J gene: TRBJ1-5; D gene: TRBD1; clone size: -; CDR3 protein: CASSGYLDRVNQPQHF; CDR3 DNA: TGTGCCAGCAGTGGATACCTGGACAGGGTCAATCAGCCCCAGCATTTT
V gene: TRBV25-1; J gene: TRBJ2-7; D gene: TRBD1; clone size: -; CDR3 protein: CASSEAGRGRSGQYF; CDR3 DNA: TGTGCCAGCAGTGAAGCCGGCAGGGGGCGATCTGGGCAGTACTTC
V gene: TRBV7-2; J gene: TRBJ2-5; D gene: TRBD2; clone size: -; CDR3 protein: CASSRTSEWETQYF; CDR3 DNA: TGTGCCAGCAGCCGGACTAGCGAGTGGGAGACCCAGTACTTC
V gene: TRBV6-5; J gene: TRBJ1-6; D gene: TRBD1; clone size: -; CDR3 protein: CASSYSRQGASPLHF; CDR3 DNA: TGTGCCAGCAGTTACTCCAGACAGGGGGCTTCACCCCTCCACTTT
V gene: TRBV4-1; J gene: TRBJ1-1; D gene: -; clone size: -; CDR3 protein: CASSQAVNTEAFF; CDR3 DNA: TGCGCCAGCAGCCAAGCTGTGAACACTGAAGCTTTCTTT
V gene: TRBV10-3; J gene: TRBJ2-3; D gene: TRBD1; clone size: once; CDR3 protein: CAISEGQGVPTDTQYF; CDR3 DNA: TGTGCCATCAGTGAGGGACAGGGGGTTCCCACAGATACGCAGTATTTT
V gene: TRBV4-1; J gene: TRBJ1-5; D gene: -; clone size: -; CDR3 protein: CASSPFGGASNQPQHF; CDR3 DNA: TGCGCCAGCAGCCCGTTTGGGGGCGCCTCTAATCAGCCCCAGCATTTT
V gene: TRBV21-1; J gene: TRBJ2-1; D gene: -; clone size: -; CDR3 protein: CASSKGPRGDPSSEQFF; CDR3 DNA: TGTGCCAGCAGCAAAGGCCCGCGGGGGGACCCCTCAAGCGAGCAGTTCTTC
V gene: TRBV18; J gene: TRBJ1-6; D gene: -; clone size: -; CDR3 protein: CASSPTDRTYNSPLHF; CDR3 DNA: TGTGCCAGCTCACCGACCGACAGAACCTATAATTCACCCCTCCACTTT
V gene: TRBV6-5; J gene: TRBJ1-2; D gene: TRBD1; clone size: once; CDR3 protein: CASSSFDRVKGYTF; CDR3 DNA: TGTGCCAGCAGCTCCTTCGACAGGGTAAAAGGCTACACCTTC
V gene: TRBV2; J gene: TRBJ2-3; D gene: TRBD2; clone size: -; CDR3 protein: CASSEAGREGPDTQYF; CDR3 DNA: TGTGCCAGCAGTGAAGCAGGGCGGGAGGGCCCCGATACGCAGTATTTT
V gene: TRBV28; J gene: TRBJ1-2; D gene: -; clone size: -; CDR3 protein: CASSLEAPRGYTF; CDR3 DNA: TGTGCCAGCAGCCTGGAGGCTCCTCGAGGCTACACCTTC
V gene: TRBV4-3; J gene: TRBJ1-2; D gene: -; clone size: -; CDR3 protein: CASSQLAANYGYTF; CDR3 DNA: TGCGCCAGCAGCCAATTGGCCGCAAACTATGGCTACACCTTC
V gene: TRBV5-4; J gene: TRBJ1-1; D gene: TRBD1; clone size: -; CDR3 protein: CASSWDRGLMNTEAFF; CDR3 DNA: TGTGCCAGCAGCTGGGACAGGGGACTTATGAACACTGAAGCTTTCTTT
V gene: TRBV7-9; J gene: TRBJ2-3; D gene: TRBD2; clone size: -; CDR3 protein: CASSTCLMQAGVFTDTQYF; CDR3 DNA: TGTGCCAGCAGCACCTGCCTTATGCAAGCGGGGGTTTTCACAGATACGCAGTATTTT
V gene: TRBV30; J gene: TRBJ2-3; D gene: TRBD2; clone size: -; CDR3 protein: CAWSVSFRGGGTSTDTQYF; CDR3 DNA: TGTGCCTGGAGTGTATCTTTCCGGGGCGGGGGGACTAGCACAGATACGCAGTATTTT
V gene: TRBV2; J gene: TRBJ2-3; D gene: TRBD1; clone size: -; CDR3 protein: CASSETGRTDTQYF; CDR3 DNA: TGTGCCAGCAGTGAGACAGGGAGAACAGATACGCAGTATTTT
V gene: TRBV27; J gene: TRBJ1-4; D gene: -; clone size: -; CDR3 protein: CASSPEGYVGEKLFF; CDR3 DNA: TGTGCCAGCAGTCCGGAGGGGTACGTAGGGGAAAAACTGTTTTTT
V gene: TRBV4-1; J gene: TRBJ1-4; D gene: -; clone size: -; CDR3 protein: CASSQVGEDEKLFF; CDR3 DNA: TGCGCCAGCAGCCAAGTGGGTGAGGATGAAAAACTGTTTTTT
V gene: TRBV27; J gene: TRBJ1-4; D gene: -; clone size: -; CDR3 protein: CASSLTIYNEKLFF; CDR3 DNA: TGTGCCAGCAGTTTAACGATCTATAATGAAAAACTGTTTTTT
V gene: TRBV28; J gene: TRBJ2-3; D gene: TRBD2; clone size: -; CDR3 protein: CATHEGAGGTDTQYF; CDR3 DNA: TGTGCCACTCACGAGGGAGCGGGGGGCACAGATACGCAGTATTTT
V gene: TRBV7-9; J gene: TRBJ1-1; D gene: TRBD1; clone size: -; CDR3 protein: CASSLGAGTGGPFF; CDR3 DNA: TGTGCCAGCAGCTTAGGGGCGGGGACAGGGGGACCTTTCTTT
V gene: TRBV6-6; J gene: TRBJ2-2; D gene: -; clone size: once; CDR3 protein: CASMEGTGELFF; CDR3 DNA: TGTGCCAGCATGGAGGGCACCGGGGAGCTGTTTTTT
V gene: TRBV7-3; J gene: TRBJ2-1; D gene: TRBD2; clone size: once; CDR3 protein: CASSLGLAGQDEQFF; CDR3 DNA: TGTGCCAGCAGCTTGGGACTAGCGGGGCAGGATGAGCAGTTCTTC
V gene: TRBV7-2; J gene: TRBJ1-1; D gene: -; clone size: -; CDR3 protein: CASTLGQTNTEAFF; CDR3 DNA: TGTGCCAGCACCTTAGGACAGACAAACACTGAAGCTTTCTTT
V gene: TRBV5-1; J gene: TRBJ1-3; D gene: -; clone size: -; CDR3 protein: CASRPTGSTAQAGGNTIYF; CDR3 DNA: TGCGCCAGCAGGCCCACGGGTTCGACAGCCCAAGCAGGGGGAAACACCATATATTTT